These 5 T cell receptor beta chains were all obtained from the same sample, sequenced in a study of Tregs in tolerant kidney transplant recipients. Data came from immunoSEQ multiplex PCR; TCRdb stores just in-frame clones and leaves some out. The repertoire consists of around 74,000 clones, with roughly 98% occurring once and the leading ten covering approximately 0.56%. The source material was CD4+ T cells from blood, sampled before the transplant. Receptors were obtained from a human donor who received a combined kidney and bone marrow transplant.

This chain connects TRBV13 to TRBJ1-5; 11 bases are shared with TRBD1. The germline CDR1 and CDR2 sequences are PRHDT and FYEKMQ (reference sequence). V dropped 3 bases and J dropped 4; count of bases not matched to a gene: 2. This CDR3 is 15 amino acids long. In nucleotides, the CDR3 is TGTGCCAGCAGCTTCCGGGACAGGGGGAATCAGCCCCAGCATTTT. It encodes CASSFRDRGNQPQHF.

This chain links TRBV11-3 with TRBJ1-2; TRBD1 is a possible D gene (5 bases). In germline, CDR1 is SGHNT, CDR2 YENEEA. The CDR3 totals 13 residues. V was pared by 5 bases and J by 4 bases, with 11 bases between. CDR3 region: CASSPGRFYGYTF. The CDR3 nucleotides read TGTGCCAGCAGCCCAGGGCGTTTCTATGGCTACACCTTC. Variable domain in full (rest from reference TRBV11-3 and TRBJ1-2): EAGVVQSPRYKIIEKKQPVAFWCNPISGHNTLYWYLQNLGQGPELLIRYENEEAVDDSQLPKDRFSAERLKGVDSTLKIQPAELGDSAVYLCASSPGRFYGYTFGSGTRLTVV.

The chain has TRBV4-2 and TRBJ2-2; 8 bases agree with TRBD2. With 0 bases clipped from V and 6 bases from J, the junction kept 12 bases outside the gene matches. Germline CDR1 and CDR2: LGHNA and YNFKEQ. The CDR3 totals 18 residues. In DNA form, the CDR3 reads TGTGCCAGCAGCCAAGATGGTGGTAAGCGGGAGATCGCCGGGGAGCTGTTTTTT. Translation gives CASSQDGGKREIAGELFF.

The gene calls are TRBV10-2 and TRBJ2-5; TRBD2 agrees at 7 bases. The V gene end was trimmed by 7 bases and the J gene end by 5 bases; junction bases not matched to a gene: 16. Germline assignment: CDR1 WSHSY and CDR2 SAAADI. This CDR3 contains 16 residues. CDR3 nucleotides: TGCGCCAGCACTGCCCTCTTTGGGCGGGAGAGGGAGACCCAGTACTTC. This translates into CASTALFGRERETQYF.

V is TRBV2 and J is TRBJ2-2; no reliable D call. In germline, CDR1 is SNHLY, CDR2 FYNNEI. Trimming took 8 bases from V and 0 from J, leaving 10 bases between them. CDR3 size: 14 residues. The CDR3 here is CASGALSNTGELFF. In DNA form, the CDR3 reads TGTGCCAGCGGAGCGCTTTCGAACACCGGGGAGCTGTTTTTT.